This T cell receptor (beta chain) comes out of a study of response to subunit inactivated influenza vaccine. Whole-study findings and limits: Authors suggested each seasonal flu vaccination may recruit only limited numbers of new T cells.

CDR3 size: 16 residues. The trim removed 4 bases at V and 3 bases at J, leaving 13 bases unmatched. Germline CDR1 reads SGHRS; CDR2 reads YFSETQ. One entry per CDR3 protein results from TCRdb running MiXCR on the RT-PCR reads. Found here are 600,000 to 700,000 distinct CDR3 sequences, approximately 14% of them singletons; the top ten hold approximately 7.6%. This clonotype occurred a few times. As yet, its antigen is unknown. The clonotype was recovered from a man aged 50 to 59 who received an inactivated influenza vaccine. J is TRBJ2-7 and V is TRBV5-1; 7 bases align to TRBD2. The specimen was PBMCs from blood, collected approximately 15 days before vaccination. In DNA, the CDR3 is TGCGCCAGCAGCCCGGGAGGCGGGGCGAGGGGCTACGAGCAGTACTTC. Its protein is CASSPGGGARGYEQYF.